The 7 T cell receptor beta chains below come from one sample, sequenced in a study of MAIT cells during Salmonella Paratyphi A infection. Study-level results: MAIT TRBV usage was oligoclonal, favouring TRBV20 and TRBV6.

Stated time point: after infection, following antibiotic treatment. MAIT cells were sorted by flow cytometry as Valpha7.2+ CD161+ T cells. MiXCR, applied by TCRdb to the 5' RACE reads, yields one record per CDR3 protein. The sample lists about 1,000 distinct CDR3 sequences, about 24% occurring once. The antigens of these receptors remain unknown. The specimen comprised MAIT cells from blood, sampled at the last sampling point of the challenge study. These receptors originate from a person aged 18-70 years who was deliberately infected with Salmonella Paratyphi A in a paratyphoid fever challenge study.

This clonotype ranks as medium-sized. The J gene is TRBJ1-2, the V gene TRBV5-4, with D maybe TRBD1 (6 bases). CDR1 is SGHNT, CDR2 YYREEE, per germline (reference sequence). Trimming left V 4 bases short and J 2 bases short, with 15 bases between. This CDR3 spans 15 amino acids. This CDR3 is CASSRLITGNYGYTF. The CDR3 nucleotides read TGTGCCAGCAGCCGTCTTATTACAGGGAACTATGGCTACACCTTC.

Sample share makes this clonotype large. The CDR3 DNA reads TGTGCCAGCAGTTTACCGGGGGTAACAGATACGCAGTATTTT. Amino acid sequence: CASSLPGVTDTQYF. J is TRBJ2-3 and V is TRBV12-3 or TRBV12-4; a possible D gene is TRBD2 (6 bases). Trimming stripped 2 bases from V and 3 bases from J, with 9 bases between. The CDR3 totals 14 residues.

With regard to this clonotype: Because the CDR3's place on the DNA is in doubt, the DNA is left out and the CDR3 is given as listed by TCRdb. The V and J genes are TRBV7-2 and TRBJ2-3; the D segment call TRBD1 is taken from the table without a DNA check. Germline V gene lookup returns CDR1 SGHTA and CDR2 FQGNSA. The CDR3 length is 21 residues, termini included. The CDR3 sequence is CASFYICSASRGAASTDTQYF.

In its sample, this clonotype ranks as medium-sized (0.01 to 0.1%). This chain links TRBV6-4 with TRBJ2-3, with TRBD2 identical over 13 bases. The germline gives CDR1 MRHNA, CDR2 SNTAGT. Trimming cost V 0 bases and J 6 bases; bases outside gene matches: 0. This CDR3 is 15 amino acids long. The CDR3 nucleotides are TGTGCCAGCAGTGACTCGACTAGCGGGGGGGATACGCAGTATTTT. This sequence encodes CASSDSTSGGDTQYF.

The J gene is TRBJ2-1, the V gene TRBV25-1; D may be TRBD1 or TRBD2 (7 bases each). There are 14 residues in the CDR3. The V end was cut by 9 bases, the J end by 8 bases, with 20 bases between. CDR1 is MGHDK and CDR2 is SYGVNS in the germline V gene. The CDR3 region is CASGTEREVDEQFF. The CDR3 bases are TGTGCCAGTGGGACAGAACGGGAGGTCGATGAGCAGTTCTTC.

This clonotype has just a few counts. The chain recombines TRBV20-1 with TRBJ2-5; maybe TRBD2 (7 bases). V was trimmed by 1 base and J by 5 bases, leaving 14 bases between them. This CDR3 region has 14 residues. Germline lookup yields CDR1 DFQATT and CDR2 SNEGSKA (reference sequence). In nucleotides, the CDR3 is TGCAGTGCTAGAGGAGGGGGAGGGGGGGAGACCCAGTACTTC. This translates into CSARGGGGGETQYF.

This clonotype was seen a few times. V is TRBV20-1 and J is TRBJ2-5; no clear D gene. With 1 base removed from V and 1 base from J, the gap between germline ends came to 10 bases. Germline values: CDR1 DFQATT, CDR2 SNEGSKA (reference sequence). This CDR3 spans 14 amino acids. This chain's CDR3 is CSARVGLPQETQYF. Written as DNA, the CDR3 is TGCAGTGCTAGAGTCGGCCTGCCCCAAGAGACCCAGTACTTC.